This TCR beta chain was captured in a study of lung T cells in sarcoidosis with Löfgren's syndrome (dated by TCRdb to 2016 to 2017). Study-wide context: Sarcoidosis was characterized as a granulomatous disease that mainly affects the lungs and features an accumulation of CD4+ T cells in bronchoalveolar lavage fluid. The repertoire analyses centered on Lofgren's syndrome patients.

General conclusions and limits of the study: Recognition of a sarcoidosis-associated antigen was merely suggested, with the antigen itself still putative and unidentified.

This clonotype was counted at least ten times. Its antigen is still unknown. It has no much larger one-base neighbor in the sample; base qualities were not kept. The sequencer was an Illumina MiSeq. The public reads were reprocessed in TCRdb via fastp at Q25 and MiXCR, keeping in-frame beta chains. Duplicate CDR3 protein sequences are folded into a single record with the most common DNA and genes. This sample is represented by roughly 63,000 distinct CDR3 sequences; around 20% of them were singletons. 2% to 2.5% of the sample belongs to the ten largest clones. The TCR was taken from a human donor with sarcoidosis (Löfgren's syndrome or another form), or a control subject (not recorded which). What was sequenced was CD4+ T cells from PBMCs.

The CDR3 loop reads CSAGGLGRYEQYV. The DNA is TGCAGTGCTGGGGGACTGGGGAGGTACGAGCAGTACGTC. This sequence uses TRBV20-1 and TRBJ2-7, with TRBD2 tentatively as D gene (6 bases match). The CDR1 and CDR2 encoded by the germline V gene (reference sequence) are DFQATT and SNEGSKA. Its CDR3 holds 13 amino acids, cysteine through valine. Of the read, only the CDR3 DNA is kept; its 39 bases are in frame from base 1. V is pared back by 5 bases and J by 4 bases, with 15 bases lying between the germline termini.